This entry is about one T cell receptor (beta chain). Its antigen is still unknown. V was shortened by 9 bases and J by 1 base, with 13 bases between the two germline ends. This CDR3 region has 13 residues. CDR1 and CDR2 from the germline V gene are LNHDA and SQIVND (reference sequence). The data are from a study of cytomegalovirus exposure and HLA in healthy donors. Findings and caveats of the study: One cluster of highly shared sequence variants probably arose as a sequencing artifact.

The PCR ran on 60 Vbeta and 13 Jbeta primers. This table comes from immunoSEQ multiplex PCR, and its TCRdb copy is limited to in-frame clones, with some not included. The sample lists about 50,000 clones, roughly 80% occurring once. The TCR was taken from a woman aged 40 to 50 in good health and CMV-seropositive. Sequenced material: PBMCs. The chain uses TRBV19 and TRBJ2-7, with a weak D call TRBD2 (6 bases). The CDR3 is CASGSGDSYEQYF. DNA of the CDR3: TGTGCCAGCGGTTCGGGGGATTCCTACGAGCAGTACTTC.